The source of this T cell receptor (beta chain) is a study of circulating CD8 cells and anti-PD-1 response in melanoma. Study overall: Patients received intravenous nivolumab, 3 mg/kg, every 2 weeks. Of some 13 patients, seven got anti-PD-1 first and six had prior therapy. Responders had complete or partial responses; non-responders had stable or progressive disease.

The QIAseq Immune Repertoire TCR panel built the libraries from around 15 ng of total RNA. TCRdb re-called the reads with MiXCR, one entry per CDR3 protein. The table has over a thousand distinct CDR3 sequences, under 9.5% seen once. Regarding the study as a whole: The cohort mixed treatment-naive and previously treated patients.

From live CD3+CD8+TCRalphabeta+ cells, four PD-1 and/or TIGIT subsets were sorted. Per germline, CDR1 SGDLS and CDR2 YYNGEE. The CDR3 is 15 amino acids. The V end was cut by 3 bases, the J end by 5 bases, with 15 bases between. In this sample, this clonotype is medium-sized. Its antigen is unidentified. Material: CD8+ T cells from PBMCs, obtained at baseline or after one month of anti-PD-1 therapy (not recorded which). This rearrangement joins TRBV9 to TRBJ2-1; perhaps TRBD2 as D (6 bases). The receptor's source is a human donor with melanoma. CDR3 sequence reads: CASSAAGTPNNEQFF. Written as DNA, the CDR3 is TGTGCCAGCAGCGCCGCCGGGACTCCAAACAATGAGCAGTTCTTC.